Listed below are T cell receptor beta chains from one sample, sequenced in a study of cytotoxic CD8 clonotypes in ibrutinib-treated CLL. Some clones are missing from TCRdb's copy, which holds only in-frame ones; the method was immunoSEQ multiplex PCR. The sample shows tens of thousands of clones, over 65% of them seen only once. This material consisted of PBMCs, taken after 24 months of ibrutinib treatment. Source of these receptors: a human donor with chronic lymphocytic leukemia. Both conserved end residues are part of each CDR3. Each record gives: D gene, clone size, J gene, V gene, CDR3 protein, CDR3 DNA. The D gene is left open where the match is weak. Not every row has a clone size; where given, it reads once, few, many or a size class.

NA | NA | TRBJ1-1 | TRBV5-1 | CASSLEVNTEAFF | TGCGCCAGCAGCTTGGAAGTGAACACTGAAGCTTTCTTT
TRBD2 | NA | TRBJ2-1 | TRBV11-2 | CASSPSFKLAGGSYNEQFF | TGTGCCAGCAGCCCCAGCTTTAAACTAGCGGGAGGATCCTACAATGAGCAGTTCTTC
NA | NA | TRBJ1-1 | TRBV9 | CASGSANTEAFF | TGTGCCAGCGGCAGTGCGAACACTGAAGCTTTCTTT
TRBD1 | NA | TRBJ1-1 | TRBV5-1 | CASSLLTGGFTEAFF | TGCGCCAGCAGCTTGCTGACAGGGGGCTTCACTGAAGCTTTCTTT
NA | NA | TRBJ2-5 | TRBV7-3 | CASSLGLAPQETQYF | TGTGCCAGCAGCTTAGGGCTAGCGCCCCAAGAGACCCAGTACTTC
TRBD2 | NA | TRBJ2-1 | TRBV7-6 | CASSTTSGPSYNEQFF | TGTGCCAGCAGCACCACTAGCGGCCCCTCCTACAATGAGCAGTTCTTC
NA | once | TRBJ1-1 | TRBV4-2 | CASSQPGASYTEAFF | TGTGCCAGCAGCCAACCAGGGGCGTCGTACACTGAAGCTTTCTTT
TRBD2 | many | TRBJ2-1 | TRBV19 | CASSTGLAGEQFF | TGTGCCAGTAGTACGGGACTAGCGGGTGAGCAGTTCTTC
NA | few | TRBJ1-2 | TRBV18 | CASSPTQGQGDGYTF | TGTGCCAGCTCACCGACCCAGGGGCAGGGAGATGGCTACACCTTC
TRBD2 | NA | TRBJ2-1 | TRBV5-1 | CASSLTGLAGVPSYNEQFF | TGCGCCAGCAGCTTGACGGGACTAGCGGGAGTTCCCTCCTACAATGAGCAGTTCTTC
NA | NA | TRBJ2-3 | TRBV7-9 | CASSLQRAYTDTQYF | TGTGCCAGCAGCTTACAGCGGGCCTACACAGATACGCAGTATTTT
TRBD2 | NA | TRBJ2-5 | TRBV7-3 | CASSAGLAIQETQYF | TGTGCCAGCAGTGCGGGACTAGCCATTCAAGAGACCCAGTACTTC
NA | few | TRBJ1-3 | TRBV7-9 | CASRAASGNTIYF | TGTGCCAGCAGGGCCGCGAGTGGAAACACCATATATTTT
NA | NA | TRBJ2-3 | TRBV11-3 | CASSVQGLNTDTQYF | TGTGCCAGCAGCGTACAGGGTCTTAATACAGATACGCAGTATTTT
NA | NA | TRBJ2-1 | TRBV7-3 | CASSLSKASYNEQFF | TGTGCCAGCAGCTTATCGAAGGCCTCCTACAATGAGCAGTTCTTC
TRBD1 | NA | TRBJ2-5 | TRBV2 | CASSETGQETQYF | TGTGCCAGCAGTGAGACAGGGCAAGAGACCCAGTACTTC
TRBD1 | NA | TRBJ1-2 | TRBV27 | CASSLTGQGNYGYTF | TGTGCCAGCAGTTTAACGGGACAGGGGAACTATGGCTACACCTTC
TRBD1 | NA | TRBJ2-2 | TRBV6-1 | CASNTGVNTGELFF | TGTGCCAGCAACACAGGGGTGAACACCGGGGAGCTGTTTTTT
NA | NA | TRBJ2-3 | TRBV4-1 | CASSQPTGSTDTQYF | TGCGCCAGCAGCCAACCGACGGGTAGCACAGATACGCAGTATTTT
NA | few | TRBJ2-2 | TRBV28 | CASSPPEAGELFF | TGTGCCAGCAGTCCACCCGAAGCCGGGGAGCTGTTTTTT
TRBD2 | NA | TRBJ2-7 | TRBV19 | CASSKLAGDEQYF | TGTGCCAGTAGTAAGCTAGCGGGAGACGAGCAGTACTTC
NA | NA | TRBJ2-7 | TRBV5-5 | CASSLTLDGWTDINYF | TGTGCCAGCAGCTTGACTTTAGACGGTTGGACCGACATCAATTACTTC
NA | once | TRBJ2-1 | TRBV19 | CASSAGQYNEQFF | TGTGCCAGTAGTGCGGGACAGTACAATGAGCAGTTCTTC
TRBD2 | NA | TRBJ2-7 | TRBV27 | CASSLMSSGSRIYEQYF | TGTGCCAGCAGTTTAATGTCTAGCGGGAGTCGTATCTACGAGCAGTACTTC
NA | NA | TRBJ1-2 | TRBV28 | CASSLSPFNYGYTF | TGTGCCAGCAGTCTGTCACCATTTAACTATGGCTACACCTTC
NA | NA | TRBJ2-1 | TRBV11-2 | CASSPREETGQFF | TGTGCCAGCAGCCCCCGAGAGGAAACGGGGCAGTTCTTC
NA | NA | TRBJ2-1 | TRBV18 | CASSPGGGSYNEQFF | TGTGCCAGCTCACCGGGGGGAGGCTCCTACAATGAGCAGTTCTTC
NA | NA | TRBJ2-5 | TRBV19 | CASSGLAGGLETQYF | TGTGCCAGTAGTGGCCTCGCGGGCGGGCTGGAGACCCAGTACTTC
NA | NA | TRBJ2-1 | TRBV19 | CASSISLGNEQFF | TGTGCCAGTAGTATCTCCTTGGGTAATGAGCAGTTCTTC
NA | few | TRBJ1-2 | TRBV10-3 | CAISESKAGGGYTF | TGTGCCATCAGTGAGTCGAAGGCGGGGGGTGGCTACACCTTC
NA | NA | TRBJ1-6 | TRBV11-3 | CASSHPDRNSPLHF | TGTGCCAGCAGCCACCCGGACAGAAATTCACCCCTCCACTTT
NA | few | TRBJ1-3 | TRBV6-4 | CASRRGGNTIYF | TGTGCCAGCAGAAGAGGTGGAAACACCATATATTTT
TRBD1 | NA | TRBJ2-6 | TRBV27 | CASRPTGAGANVLTF | TGTGCCAGCAGGCCTACAGGGGCTGGGGCCAACGTCCTGACTTTC
TRBD2 | NA | TRBJ2-3 | TRBV4-2 | CASSQSGRHSTDTQYF | TGTGCCAGCAGCCAAAGCGGGAGGCATAGCACAGATACGCAGTATTTT
NA | NA | TRBJ2-7 | TRBV2 | CASRRAGYEQYF | TGTGCCAGCAGGAGGGCAGGCTACGAGCAGTACTTC
NA | NA | TRBJ1-5 | TRBV19 | CASSTAGRAKSNQPQHF | TGTGCCAGTAGTACTGCAGGGAGGGCGAAGAGCAATCAGCCCCAGCATTTT
NA | NA | TRBJ2-7 | TRBV9 | CASSVGSDLPYEQYF | TGTGCCAGCAGCGTTGGTAGCGACCTTCCGTACGAGCAGTACTTC
NA | NA | TRBJ2-1 | TRBV5-6 | CASSLAITGLVGNEQFF | TGTGCCAGCAGCTTGGCCATTACCGGACTCGTGGGCAATGAGCAGTTCTTC
NA | few | TRBJ1-1 | TRBV9 | CASSPRGEAMNTEAFF | TGTGCCAGCAGCCCTCGGGGGGAGGCGATGAACACTGAAGCTTTCTTT